The 25 T cell receptor beta chains reported below all come from one sample, sequenced in a study of tumor-infiltrating lymphocytes in glioblastoma multiforme. TCRB libraries came from RNA via three nested multiplex PCR rounds. MiXCR was run by TCRdb on the multiplex PCR reads, yielding one entry per CDR3 protein. Of almost 20,000 distinct CDR3 sequences in the sample, 65% to 80% were seen once. Sequencing was performed on peripheral blood. The origin of the receptors is a male donor with glioblastoma.

About this clonotype: At one end, the junction sequence differs from germline, possibly due to a read error. The rearrangement joins TRBV11-2 to TRBJ2-2; a weak D match, TRBD1 (6 bases). There are 13 residues in the CDR3. Looked up from germline, CDR1 is SGHAT and CDR2 is FQNNGV. CDR3 DNA sequence: TGTGCCAGCAGCTCTCAGGGGAACCGGGTAGCTGTTTTT. Translated, it gives CASSSQGNRVAVF.

The rearrangement links TRBV29-1 to TRBJ2-7, with 8 bases fitting TRBD1. Germline V gene data show CDR1 as SQVTM and CDR2 as ANQGSEA. CDR3 length: 15 residues. Unmatched junction bases numbered 17, after V lost 8 bases and J lost 5 bases. CDR3 sequence reads: CSIGDPAGGFNEQYF. The CDR3 nucleotides are TGCAGCATCGGAGACCCCGCAGGGGGCTTTAACGAGCAGTACTTC.

In this sample, this clonotype turned up a few times. The chain employs TRBV5-4 and TRBJ2-1, with 8 bases aligning to TRBD1. Germline CDR1 reads SGHNT; CDR2 reads YYREEE (reference sequence). Trimming at V came to 2 bases and at J to 6 bases, leaving 7 bases not matched to a gene. This CDR3 region has 15 residues. CDR3 nucleotides: TGTGCCAGCAGCTTCGCTACAGGGGGTTTCAATGAGCAGTTCTTC. It encodes CASSFATGGFNEQFF. The full variable domain, with the rest looked up from reference TRBV5-4 and TRBJ2-1, is ETGVTQSPTHLIKTRGQQVTLRCSSQSGHNTVSWYQQALGQGPQFIFQYYREEENGRGNFPPRFSGLQFPNYSSELNVNALELDDSALYLCASSFATGGFNEQFFGPGTRLTVL.

V and J are TRBV11-2 and TRBJ2-1, with TRBD1 matching over 7 bases. The DNA matches TRBJ2-7 better at its end, which makes the J call doubtful. Looked up from germline, CDR1 is SGHAT and CDR2 is FQNNGV. This CDR3 region has 13 residues. CDR3 loop: CASSLDRGNEQYF. Here the CDR3 DNA reads TGTGCCAGCAGCTTAGACAGGGGGAACGAGCAGTACTTC.

This chain links TRBV14 with TRBJ2-3; TRBD2 agrees at 10 bases. CDR1 and CDR2 (germline): SGHDN, FVKESK. The V gene end was trimmed by 4 bases and the J gene end by 0 bases; junction bases not matched to a gene: 7. The CDR3 consists of 17 residues. The CDR3 region is CASSPLAGGSSTDTQYF. Here the CDR3 DNA reads TGTGCCAGCAGCCCTTTAGCGGGAGGCTCTAGCACAGATACGCAGTATTTT.

A remark on this clonotype: A clone one base away is much larger, so this may be a read error. The chain links TRBV7-8 to TRBJ1-4; D might be TRBD1 (5 bases). The CDR3 sequence is 14 residues long. CDR1 and CDR2 (germline): SGHVS, FQNEAQ. Deletions cut 5 bases from V and 10 bases from J, with 17 bases between. DNA of the CDR3: TGTGCCAGCAGCGTAGTACTTGGGGCGGGAAAACTGTTTTTT. This translates into CASSVVLGAGKLFF. The variable domain in full, completed from reference TRBV7-8 and TRBJ1-4, reads GAGVSQSPRYKVAKRGQDVALRCDPISGHVSLFWYQQALGQGPEFLTYFQNEAQLDKSGLPSDRFFAERPEGSVSTLKIQRTQQEDSAVYLCASSVVLGAGKLFFGSGTQLSVL.

Comments on this clonotype: This likely comes from a read error, as the CDR3 has no conserved phenylalanine or tryptophan at its end. It is unclear where the CDR3 begins or ends on the DNA, so no DNA is shown, and the CDR3 is as TCRdb lists it. This rearrangement joins TRBV29-1 to TRBJ2-1. Germline loops: CDR1 SQVTM, CDR2 ANQGSEA. The CDR3 numbers 16 amino acids, ends counted. The CDR3 region is CSVEDPSGRAYNELFL.

In the case of this clonotype: One end of the junction does not line up with germline, which may come from a read error. The chain has TRBV11-2 and TRBJ1-1; possibly TRBD1 for D (5 bases). The length of the CDR3 is 19 residues. Germline CDR1 SGHAT, CDR2 FQNNGV. The CDR3 DNA reads TGTGCCAGCAGCCCAAGATCCGGGATAGGGATCAGGGTGAACACTGGAGCTTTCTTT. It codes for CASSPRSGIGIRVNTGAFF.

The chain is built from TRBV11-2 and TRBJ2-5; either TRBD1 or TRBD2 may fit D (5 bases each). Germline-derived CDR1 and CDR2 are SGHAT and FQNNGV. The CDR3 runs 15 residues. V lost 3 bases and J 11 bases, leaving 22 bases between the germline ends. CDR3 residues: CASSFPTGRTERQYF. In nucleotides, the CDR3 is TGTGCCAGCAGCTTTCCAACGGGACGCACTGAGCGGCAGTACTTC.

This clonotype was picked up many times. One junction end disagrees with the germline gene, perhaps due to a read error. This sequence joins TRBV19 and TRBJ1-5, with 8 nucleotides matching TRBD1. Germline CDR1 is LNHDA and CDR2 is SQIVND (reference sequence). The CDR3 consists of 15 residues. The CDR3: CASKDPDRVSQPQHF. For the CDR3, the DNA is TGTGCCAGCAAAGACCCGGACAGGGTAAGTCAGCCCCAGCACTTT.

A note on this clonotype: Sequence at one end of the junction differs from germline and may be a read error. The chain employs TRBV11-2 and TRBJ2-5; TRBD2 matches at 7 bases. This CDR3 contains 13 residues. Germline-derived CDR1 and CDR2 are SGHAT and FQNNGV. CDR3 sequence reads: CSGSASGQETQYF. CDR3 in DNA: TGCTCCGGCAGTGCTAGCGGACAAGAGACCCAGTACTTC.

This clonotype was seen a few times. CDR3 sequence: CSVELGTSGSDEQYF. The CDR3 coding sequence is TGCAGCGTTGAATTAGGGACTAGCGGGAGCGACGAGCAGTACTTC. This chain joins TRBV29-1 and TRBJ2-7; TRBD2 aligns across 14 bases. The trim removed 2 bases at V and 5 bases at J, leaving 5 bases unmatched. Germline V gene lookup returns CDR1 SQVTM and CDR2 ANQGSEA. This CDR3 is built from 15 residues.

Concerning this clonotype itself: Germline and junction disagree at one end, which may indicate a read error. V and J are TRBV6-5 and TRBJ2-1, with 13 positions matching TRBD2. Looked up from germline, CDR1 is MNHEY and CDR2 is SVGAGI. The CDR3 runs 15 residues. CDR3 amino acids: CTSDQGLAGNNEQFF. The DNA of the CDR3 is TGTACCAGCGACCAGGGACTAGCGGGAAACAATGAGCAGTTCTTC.

This chain joins TRBV11-2 and TRBJ2-3, with D perhaps matching TRBD2 (5 bases). The V and J ends lost 5 bases and 7 bases respectively, with 16 bases between them. The CDR3 length is 14 residues. Germline values: CDR1 SGHAT, CDR2 FQNNGV. The CDR3: CASSGSSFGYTQYF. CDR3 DNA sequence: TGTGCCAGCAGCGGTTCTAGCTTTGGATATACGCAGTATTTT.

Concerning this clonotype itself: An end of the junction differs from the germline gene, which may be a read error. This chain connects TRBV11-3 to TRBJ2-5, with 13 bases lining up with TRBD2. The CDR3 runs to 16 residues. Looked up from germline, CDR1 is SGHNT and CDR2 is YENEEA. The DNA for the CDR3 is TGTGTCAGCAGCCCCGGGACTAGCGGGGTAATGGAGACCCAGTACTTC. It yields the protein CVSSPGTSGVMETQYF. The entire variable domain, with the rest obtained from reference TRBV11-3 and TRBJ2-5, is as follows: EAGVVQSPRYKIIEKKQPVAFWCNPISGHNTLYWYLQNLGQGPELLIRYENEEAVDDSQLPKDRFSAERLKGVDSTLKIQPAELGDSAVYLCVSSPGTSGVMETQYFGPGTRLLVL.

Notes on this clonotype: A much larger clone sits a single nucleotide away, making a read error possible. The V call is TRBV24-1, the J call TRBJ2-1; D gene ambiguous. Per germline, CDR1 KGHDR and CDR2 SFDVKD. This CDR3 has 12 amino acids. Trimming removed 5 bases from V and 5 bases from J, with 6 bases in between. CDR3 loop: CATSVTHNEQFF. In DNA, the CDR3 is TGTGCCACCAGTGTTACTCACAATGAGCAGTTCTTC.

In this sample, this clonotype turned up many times. The chain carries TRBV5-1 and TRBJ2-5; TRBD2 is a possible D gene (6 bases). CDR1 is SGHRS and CDR2 is YFSETQ in the germline V gene. The CDR3 has 15 amino acids. Trimming stripped 1 base from V and 3 bases from J, with 13 bases between. Written as DNA, the CDR3 is TGCGCCAGCAGCTTGACCGGGACTCCAAAAGAGACCCAGTACTTC. Translated, it gives CASSLTGTPKETQYF.

This chain joins TRBV11-2 and TRBJ2-1, with a weak D call TRBD2 (5 bases). The V and J ends lost 6 bases and 4 bases respectively, with 19 bases between them. Germline loops: CDR1 SGHAT, CDR2 FQNNGV. The CDR3 sequence is 16 residues long. The CDR3, as DNA: TGTGCCAGCAGGGATCCCCGGGGAGCGATTTACAATGAGCAGTTCTTC. Translating it yields CASRDPRGAIYNEQFF.

On this clonotype: The final CDR3 position lacks the conserved phenylalanine or tryptophan, pointing to a likely read error. The V gene is TRBV20-1, the J gene TRBJ1-5; D unclear. The CDR3 extends over 14 amino acids. V lost 3 bases and J lost 2, with 11 bases in between. Germline V gives CDR1 DFQATT, CDR2 SNEGSKA (reference sequence). The chain's CDR3 is CSARGWTGNQPQHL. CDR3 DNA: TGCAGTGCTAGGGGATGGACGGGCAATCAGCCCCAGCATTTG.

The chain links TRBV20-1 to TRBJ1-1; 7 bases are shared with TRBD1. V shed 6 bases, J shed 3 bases, and the junction held 13 bases outside the gene matches. The CDR3 runs to 15 residues. Per germline, CDR1 DFQATT and CDR2 SNEGSKA (reference sequence). CDR3: CSAPRAGDRDTEAFF. The CDR3 nucleotides are TGCAGTGCCCCCCGGGCGGGGGACAGAGACACTGAAGCTTTCTTT.

The chain links TRBV11-2 to TRBJ2-1; D gene ambiguous. Germline lookup yields CDR1 SGHAT and CDR2 FQNNGV. This CDR3 has 14 amino acids. Trimming removed 3 bases at V and 12 bases at J, with 18 bases between. CDR3 protein: CASSLVGSGKRQFF. CDR3 DNA: TGTGCCAGCAGCTTGGTAGGTAGTGGGAAGAGGCAGTTCTTC.

The chain combines TRBV20-1 with TRBJ1-2; TRBD1 matches 11 bases. The J segment lost 5 bases and the V segment lost 8 bases, leaving 7 bases of the junction unmatched. The CDR3 totals 13 residues. Germline CDR1 reads DFQATT; CDR2 reads SNEGSKA (reference sequence). The DNA for the CDR3 is TGCAGTACTGGGGACAGGGGGGAGTATGGCTACACCTTC. Translating it yields CSTGDRGEYGYTF.

This clonotype was detected ten times or more. The genes are TRBV5-4 and TRBJ2-3; the D gene could be TRBD1 or TRBD2 (5 bases each). This CDR3 comprises 16 residues. Germline CDR1 reads SGHNT; CDR2 reads YYREEE (reference sequence). Trimming pared 4 bases from V and 2 bases from J, leaving 17 bases between. In DNA form, the CDR3 reads TGTGCCAGCAGCGCGGAAGAGGGGCGGGTCACAGATACGCAGTATTTT. Amino acids: CASSAEEGRVTDTQYF.

Concerning this clonotype itself: It is unclear where the CDR3 begins or ends on the DNA, so no DNA is shown, and the CDR3 is as TCRdb lists it. The V call is TRBV10-3, the J call TRBJ2-5. Germline values: CDR1 ENHRY, CDR2 SYGVKD. From its first to its last residue, the CDR3 has 17 amino acids. CDR3 sequence reads: CAISEIVGMGAQETHYF.

Remarks on this clonotype: This may be a read error: a much more frequent sequence differs by one nucleotide. The rearrangement uses TRBV20-1 and TRBJ2-7; D may match TRBD1 or TRBD2 (5 bases each). Germline CDR1 is DFQATT and CDR2 is SNEGSKA (reference sequence). Trimming stripped 4 bases from V and 2 bases from J, with 12 bases between. The CDR3 is made up of 13 amino acids. The CDR3 loop is CSAKADKTYEQYF. In DNA form, the CDR3 reads TGCAGTGCTAAAGCGGACAAAACCTACGAGCAGTACTTC.